The rows below give T cell receptor beta chains drawn from one sample of a study of T cell repertoires in cytomegalovirus infection. One entry per CDR3 protein results from TCRdb running MiXCR on the reads. The sample carries some 940,000 distinct CDR3 sequences, 30% to 40% recorded once. Their cognate antigens are unknown. Sample: cultured CD8+ T cells from PBMCs, taken from culture after CMV antigen stimulation. These receptors all stem from a human donor in good health (CMV status not recorded). Some clones in this sample may be carry-over from other donors' samples. Each CDR3 is given with its conserved first and last residue. A D gene is named only where the DNA matches it firmly. The size of a clone is reported for some rows only, either as once, few or many, or as a class for expanded clones.

clone_size,j_call,v_call,d_call,cdr3_aa,cdr3_nt
few,TRBJ2-3,TRBV2,TRBD2,CASSAWISGGAPDTQYF,TGTGCCAGCAGTGCTTGGATTAGCGGGGGGGCCCCAGATACGCAGTATTTT
-,TRBJ1-1,TRBV5-4,-,CASSLGGRRDTEAFF,TGTGCCAGCAGCTTGGGGGGCAGGCGGGACACTGAAGCTTTCTTT
-,TRBJ2-5,TRBV2,TRBD2,CASSDGEGGKTQYF,TGTGCCAGCAGTGACGGGGAGGGTGGCAAGACCCAGTACTTC
few,TRBJ2-2,TRBV20-1,-,CSALGSGRTGELFF,TGCAGTGCCCTTGGGAGCGGGCGCACCGGGGAGCTGTTTTTT
few,TRBJ2-5,TRBV29-1,TRBD2,CSVEPGLAEETQYF,TGCAGCGTGGAACCGGGACTAGCGGAAGAGACCCAGTACTTC
-,TRBJ1-1,TRBV20-1,TRBD1,CSARPLTGVITEAFF,TGCAGTGCTAGACCCCTAACAGGGGTGATCACTGAAGCTTTCTTT
few,TRBJ2-6,TRBV29-1,-,CSVVPARPGANVLTF,TGCAGCGTTGTACCGGCCCGCCCTGGGGCCAACGTCCTGACTTTC
many,TRBJ2-2,TRBV7-2,TRBD2,CASSLRGTSGSGELFF,TGTGCCAGCAGCCTACGCGGGACTAGCGGCTCCGGGGAGCTGTTTTTT
-,TRBJ2-7,TRBV24-1,-,CATSSDWPTYEQYF,TGTGCCACCAGTTCTGATTGGCCGACCTACGAGCAGTACTTC
many,TRBJ1-2,TRBV7-2,-,CASSDRNYGYTF,TGTGCCAGCAGCGACAGGAACTATGGCTACACCTTC
-,TRBJ2-7,TRBV18,TRBD1,CASSLRDRGPGPAGYEQYF,TGTGCCAGCTCACTCCGGGACAGGGGCCCCGGGCCCGCCGGCTACGAGCAGTACTTC
few,TRBJ2-1,TRBV19,TRBD2,CASSIGGVAGGPKVSRFF,TGTGCCAGTAGTATAGGAGGGGTGGCGGGGGGGCCGAAGGTGAGTCGGTTCTTC
-,TRBJ1-1,TRBV7-3,TRBD1,CASSPDRFRGRTEAFF,TGTGCCAGCAGCCCCGATAGGTTCAGGGGGCGGACTGAAGCTTTCTTT
-,TRBJ1-1,TRBV20-1,-,CSAKDRLNTEAFF,TGCAGTGCTAAAGACAGACTGAACACTGAAGCTTTCTTT
few,TRBJ1-1,TRBV28,-,CASSLARPLSGAFF,TGTGCCAGCAGTTTAGCCAGACCACTGAGTGGAGCTTTCTTT
-,TRBJ1-5,TRBV4-2,-,CASSPRLFDSNQPQHF,TGTGCCAGCAGCCCACGACTTTTCGATAGCAATCAGCCCCAGCATTTT
many,TRBJ1-2,TRBV6-2/TRBV6-3,-,CASSYSGDYGYTF,TGTGCCAGCAGTTACTCTGGGGACTATGGCTACACCTTC
few,TRBJ2-2,TRBV6-5,TRBD2,CASSYSGEGWELFF,TGTGCCAGCAGTTACTCGGGGGAGGGATGGGAGCTGTTTTTT
-,TRBJ1-1,TRBV7-9,-,CASSPRGLGARNTEAFF,TGTGCCAGCAGCCCCCGCGGGCTGGGGGCGAGGAACACTGAAGCTTTCTTT
-,TRBJ2-1,TRBV6-5,TRBD1,CASSYSATTGGLSDEQFF,TGTGCCAGCAGTTACTCTGCTACGACAGGGGGCCTAAGCGATGAGCAGTTCTTC
-,TRBJ1-6,TRBV5-8,-,CASSLDDNSYNSPLHF,TGTGCCAGCAGCTTGGATGACAACTCCTATAATTCACCCCTCCACTTT
many,TRBJ2-5,TRBV12-3/TRBV12-4,-,CASSPTGTPQETQYF,TGTGCCAGCAGTCCAACCGGGACACCTCAAGAGACCCAGTACTTC
many,TRBJ2-1,TRBV19,-,CASSDVGNSLHEQFF,TGTGCCAGTAGTGACGTGGGGAATTCCTTGCATGAGCAGTTCTTC
-,TRBJ2-7,TRBV7-2,TRBD2,CASSPRLRAGDEQYF,TGTGCCAGCAGCCCCCGACTACGAGCGGGGGACGAGCAGTACTTC
-,TRBJ2-7,TRBV4-1,TRBD1,CASSQAGTGLFEQYF,TGTGCCAGCAGCCAAGCTGGGACAGGGTTGTTCGAGCAGTACTTC
few,TRBJ2-1,TRBV7-7,TRBD1,CASSPTGTGRNEQFF,TGTGCTAGCAGCCCTACCGGGACAGGACGTAATGAGCAGTTCTTC
many,TRBJ1-1,TRBV12-3/TRBV12-4,-,CASSFILAGPFF,TGTGCCAGCAGTTTTATTTTGGCAGGCCCTTTCTTT
-,TRBJ2-6,TRBV2,-,CASSGDRNSGANVLTF,TGTGCCAGCAGTGGCGACAGGAATTCTGGGGCCAACGTCCTGACTTTC
few,TRBJ2-1,TRBV20-1,TRBD1,CSARDPGGTYNEQFF,TGCAGTGCTAGAGATCCAGGGGGTACATACAATGAGCAGTTCTTC
few,TRBJ2-1,TRBV19,-,CASSIGHTGGNEQFF,TGTGCCAGTAGTATAGGACACACTGGGGGGAATGAGCAGTTCTTC
-,TRBJ2-7,TRBV4-1,-,CASSQSWTNLYEQYF,TGCGCCAGCAGCCAAAGTTGGACAAATCTCTACGAGCAGTACTTC
few,TRBJ1-2,TRBV10-3,-,CAIRSGTDTNYGYTF,TGTGCCATCAGATCAGGCACGGATACTAACTATGGCTACACCTTC
-,TRBJ2-2,TRBV12-3/TRBV12-4,-,CASSTGSGELFF,TGTGCCAGCAGTACAGGGTCCGGGGAGCTGTTTTTT
-,TRBJ2-1,TRBV27,TRBD2,CASGLAGAGNEQFF,TGTGCCAGCGGCCTAGCGGGGGCTGGGAATGAGCAGTTCTTC
-,TRBJ2-5,TRBV12-3/TRBV12-4,-,CASGRGRRWETQYF,TGTGCCAGCGGCCGGGGACGGCGGTGGGAGACCCAGTACTTC
-,TRBJ1-5,TRBV15,-,CATSRATASNQPQHF,TGTGCCACCAGCAGAGCGACAGCTAGCAATCAGCCCCAGCATTTT
-,TRBJ2-1,TRBV2,TRBD2,CAIAGGEGEQFF,TGTGCCATCGCCGGGGGGGAAGGTGAGCAGTTCTTC
-,TRBJ2-3,TRBV3-1,TRBD1,CASSLQTGSTPDTQYF,TGTGCCAGCAGCCTCCAGACAGGGAGCACACCAGATACGCAGTATTTT
many,TRBJ2-1,TRBV7-2,-,CASSSFSYNEQFF,TGTGCCAGCAGCTCCTTCTCCTACAATGAGCAGTTCTTC
few,TRBJ1-2,TRBV12-3/TRBV12-4,TRBD1,CASSQGQGINYGYTF,TGTGCCAGCAGCCAGGGACAGGGCATTAACTATGGCTACACCTTC
few,TRBJ1-2,TRBV6-6,TRBD1,CASSKLLTGPDYGYTF,TGTGCCAGCAGTAAACTCCTGACAGGGCCAGACTATGGCTACACCTTC
few,TRBJ1-1,TRBV6-5,-,CASSPGRFYREGDTEAFF,TGTGCCAGCAGCCCTGGGAGGTTCTATCGTGAAGGGGACACTGAAGCTTTCTTT
many,TRBJ2-3,TRBV7-2,TRBD2,CASSSRLAGATDTQYF,TGTGCCAGCAGCTCTCGACTAGCGGGGGCGACAGATACGCAGTATTTT
few,TRBJ1-4,TRBV25-1,-,CASSDLSTANNEKLFF,TGTGCCAGCAGTGACCTCAGCACAGCGAATAATGAAAAACTGTTTTTT
-,TRBJ2-1,TRBV12-5,-,CASGRPGPEDEQFF,TGTGCTAGTGGTAGACCGGGGCCTGAGGATGAGCAGTTCTTC
many,TRBJ2-6,TRBV7-2,-,CASSRPGPGANVLTF,TGTGCCAGCAGCCGTCCGGGACCCGGGGCCAACGTCCTGACTTTC
many,TRBJ1-5,TRBV6-5,-,CACSVGVGNQPQHF,TGTGCCTGCTCGGTGGGGGTAGGGAATCAGCCCCAGCATTTT
few,TRBJ2-4,TRBV14,-,CASSQDRSELAKNIQYF,TGTGCCAGCAGCCAAGATCGGTCAGAGCTAGCCAAAAACATTCAGTACTTC